Below, 23 T cell receptor beta chains from the same sample are listed, as sequenced in a study of cytomegalovirus exposure and HLA in healthy donors. PCR employed 60 Vbeta and 13 Jbeta primers. Repertoires were generated with immunoSEQ multiplex PCR, while TCRdb's copy carries only in-frame clones and drops some. The table includes around 90,000 clones, approximately 81% detected once. The material sequenced was PBMCs. The receptors come from a man aged 35-49 years in good health and CMV-seropositive.

This clone was recorded once. The chain carries TRBV28 and TRBJ1-1; D is ambiguous. Trimming removed 3 bases from V and 0 bases from J, with 8 bases in between. The length of the CDR3 is 14 residues. CDR1 and CDR2 from the germline V gene are MDHEN and SYDVKM. CDR3 sequence: CASSFEPLNTEAFF. In DNA, the CDR3 is TGTGCCAGCAGTTTTGAGCCTTTGAACACTGAAGCTTTCTTT.

The V and J genes are TRBV19 and TRBJ1-1; no definite D call. V shed 6 bases and J shed 8 bases, with 13 bases lying between them. CDR1 and CDR2 from the germline V gene are LNHDA and SQIVND (reference sequence). This CDR3 region has 12 residues. The CDR3 sequence: CASSHFQLEAFF. The CDR3 nucleotides are TGTGCCAGTAGCCATTTCCAGTTAGAAGCTTTCTTT.

The chain employs TRBV18 and TRBJ1-2; TRBD1 matches at 7 bases. V was pared by 3 bases and J by 4 bases, with 14 bases of the junction left unmatched. CDR3 length: 17 amino acids. Germline lookup yields CDR1 KGHSH and CDR2 LQKENI. CDR3 region: CASSPASTGRKFYGYTF. CDR3 coding DNA: TGTGCCAGCTCACCCGCATCGACAGGGAGGAAGTTCTATGGCTACACCTTC. Full variable domain (outside the CDR3, taken from reference TRBV18 and TRBJ1-2): NAGVMQNPRHLVRRRGQEARLRCSPMKGHSHVYWYRQLPEEGLKFMVYLQKENIIDESGMPKERFSAEFPKEGPSILRIQQVVRGDSAAYFCASSPASTGRKFYGYTFGSGTRLTVV.

The gene calls are TRBV14 and TRBJ1-6; D is perhaps TRBD1 (6 bases). Germline V CDR1 and CDR2: SGHDN, FVKESK. V dropped 0 bases and J dropped 6 bases, with 12 bases sitting between them. The CDR3 is made up of 16 amino acids. CDR3 in DNA: TGTGCCAGCAGCCAAGACTGGGGAGGGGGTAATTCACCCCTCCACTTT. As protein: CASSQDWGGGNSPLHF.

The chain couples TRBV30 to TRBJ1-5, with a weak D call TRBD1 (5 bases). The V and J ends lost 4 bases and 9 bases respectively, with 19 bases between them. The V gene's germline CDR1 is GTSNPN and CDR2 SVGIG (reference sequence). The CDR3 length is 14 residues. CDR3 residues: CAWNRARGKGPQHF. CDR3 sequence (DNA): TGTGCCTGGAATCGGGCTCGGGGGAAAGGGCCCCAGCATTTT.

V gene TRBV9 combines with J gene TRBJ2-1, with D possibly being TRBD2 (6 bases). This CDR3 comprises 15 residues. Germline V gene data show CDR1 as SGDLS and CDR2 as YYNGEE. Between the trimmed V and J ends, which lost 0 bases and 3 bases, there was a span of 10 bases. CDR3 sequence: CASSVGLALYNEQFF. CDR3 sequence (DNA): TGTGCCAGCAGCGTAGGTCTAGCGCTCTACAATGAGCAGTTCTTC.

The chain links TRBV5-1 to TRBJ1-4; 7 bases map to TRBD1. Germline trimming cut 5 bases from V and 2 bases from J; bases unmatched to any gene: 6. The CDR3 runs to 15 residues. From germline, CDR1 is SGHRS and CDR2 YFSETQ. The CDR3 sequence: CASREGAPTNEKLFF. In DNA, the CDR3 is TGCGCCAGCAGAGAGGGGGCGCCTACTAATGAAAAACTGTTTTTT.

J is TRBJ2-3 and V is TRBV28; D unresolved. Looked up from germline, CDR1 is MDHEN and CDR2 is SYDVKM. The CDR3 has 12 residues. The V gene lost 10 bases and the J gene lost 2 bases, with 10 bases spanning the gap. The CDR3 DNA is TGTGCCACCAGACTTTCCACAGATACGCAGTATTTT. It codes for CATRLSTDTQYF.

This chain connects TRBV2 to TRBJ1-2, with 7 bases fitting TRBD1. V lost 6 bases, J lost 7 bases, and 5 bases stayed unmatched. Germline loops: CDR1 SNHLY, CDR2 FYNNEI. CDR3 length: 12 residues. CDR3 DNA: TGTGCCAGCAGGGCAGACAGGGCTGGCTACACCTTC. This translates into CASRADRAGYTF.

The chain links TRBV18 to TRBJ1-3; TRBD1 is a possible D gene (6 bases). The CDR3 is made up of 17 amino acids. V was cut by 0 bases and J by 0 bases, with 12 bases left in between. The germline V gene encodes CDR1 KGHSH and CDR2 LQKENI. In DNA, the CDR3 is TGTGCCAGCTCACCACCGGGACACCTTACCTCTGGAAACACCATATATTTT. It encodes CASSPPGHLTSGNTIYF.

The chain employs TRBV29-1 and TRBJ2-3, with 10 bases aligning to TRBD2. The CDR3 loop spans 15 amino acids. Looked up from germline, CDR1 is SQVTM and CDR2 is ANQGSEA. V was clipped by 6 bases and J by 1 base; unmatched bases: 7. Here the CDR3 reads CSVPSGSLRTDTQYF. CDR3 DNA sequence: TGCAGCGTACCTAGCGGGAGTCTCCGCACAGATACGCAGTATTTT.

This clone has only one observation. The genes are TRBV11-3 and TRBJ2-7, with 7 nucleotides matching TRBD2. Trimming took 3 bases from V and 2 from J; bases not matched to a gene: 7. Per the germline V gene, CDR1 is SGHNT and CDR2 is YENEEA. This CDR3 spans 15 amino acids. CDR3 sequence reads: CASSLGGIPPYEQYF. CDR3 bases: TGTGCCAGCAGCTTGGGGGGGATACCCCCCTACGAGCAGTACTTC. The entire variable domain, with the rest obtained from reference TRBV11-3 and TRBJ2-7, is as follows: EAGVVQSPRYKIIEKKQPVAFWCNPISGHNTLYWYLQNLGQGPELLIRYENEEAVDDSQLPKDRFSAERLKGVDSTLKIQPAELGDSAVYLCASSLGGIPPYEQYFGPGTRLTVT.

The V gene is TRBV7-2, the J gene TRBJ2-5, with 10 bases that match TRBD2. V lost 7 bases, J lost 2 bases, and 7 bases stayed unmatched. CDR1 is SGHTA and CDR2 is FQGNSA in the germline V gene. This CDR3 is 15 amino acids long. The CDR3 loop is CASTNLAGAQETQYF. CDR3 bases: TGTGCCAGCACCAATCTAGCGGGAGCACAAGAGACCCAGTACTTC.

V gene TRBV5-1 combines with J gene TRBJ2-2; 9 nucleotides match TRBD2. CDR3 size: 15 residues. CDR1 is SGHRS and CDR2 is YFSETQ in the germline V gene. V shed 4 bases, J shed 1 base, and the junction held 2 bases outside the gene matches. The CDR3 protein is CASSTTSGNTGELFF. CDR3 coding DNA: TGCGCCAGCAGCACGACTAGCGGGAACACCGGGGAGCTGTTTTTT.

In this sample, this clone turned up once. The rearrangement uses TRBV19 and TRBJ1-2, with 9 bases that match TRBD1. This CDR3 region has 13 residues. CDR1 is LNHDA and CDR2 is SQIVND in the germline V gene (reference sequence). J lost 4 bases, V lost 5 bases, and 2 bases had no gene match. The CDR3 DNA reads TGTGCCAGTAGTGGACAGGGGTTCTATGGCTACACCTTC. Amino acids: CASSGQGFYGYTF.

This clone was picked up a small number of times. The V and J genes are TRBV28 and TRBJ2-1, with D tentatively TRBD2 (6 bases). Germline CDR1 is MDHEN and CDR2 is SYDVKM. V was trimmed by 8 bases and J by 7 bases, leaving 12 bases between them. The CDR3 loop spans 12 amino acids. The CDR3 DNA reads as TGTGCCAGCCAGACTAGGTTGAATGAGCAGTTCTTC. This translates into CASQTRLNEQFF.

The V call is TRBV5-1, the J call TRBJ2-5; TRBD1 agrees at 8 bases. This CDR3 region has 14 residues. V gave up 5 bases and J gave up 1 base; unmatched junction bases: 4. The germline gives CDR1 SGHRS, CDR2 YFSETQ. The CDR3 is CASSATGGQETQYF. The CDR3 region has the DNA TGCGCCAGCAGTGCAACAGGGGGCCAAGAGACCCAGTACTTC.

This chain links TRBV13 with TRBJ1-2; TRBD1 might be the D (5 bases). Trimming took off 6 bases at V and 2 bases at J, with 13 bases between the two ends. The CDR3 has 14 amino acids. CDR1 is PRHDT and CDR2 is FYEKMQ in the germline V gene (reference sequence). The CDR3 DNA reads as TGTGCCAGCAGTTTAAACAGGAAGAACTATGGCTACACCTTC. Protein product: CASSLNRKNYGYTF.

In this sample, this clone turned up once. This chain links TRBV2 with TRBJ2-5, with 10 bases lining up with TRBD2. The CDR3 length is 16 residues. Germline trimming cut 7 bases from V and 0 bases from J; bases unmatched to any gene: 8. Per the germline V gene, CDR1 is SNHLY and CDR2 is FYNNEI. CDR3 amino acids: CASTFGLAAYQETQYF. CDR3 sequence (DNA): TGTGCCAGCACCTTCGGACTAGCGGCGTACCAAGAGACCCAGTACTTC.

V and J are TRBV5-1 and TRBJ1-2; tentative D call: TRBD1 (5 bases). Trimming left V 0 bases short and J 5 bases short, with 14 bases between. The CDR3 length is 15 residues. In germline, CDR1 is SGHRS, CDR2 YFSETQ. CDR3 protein: CASSLAGGDLYGYTF. DNA of the CDR3: TGCGCCAGCAGCTTGGCGGGGGGGGATCTATATGGCTACACCTTC. The full variable domain, completed using reference TRBV5-1 and TRBJ1-2, is KAGVTQTPRYLIKTRGQQVTLSCSPISGHRSVSWYQQTPGQGLQFLFEYFSETQRNKGNFPGRFSGRQFSNSRSEMNVSTLELGDSALYLCASSLAGGDLYGYTFGSGTRLTVV.

In the case of this clone: The same CDR3 can be traced to other DNA sequences in this sample. This chain connects TRBV28 to TRBJ1-6; no reliable D call. Trimming cost V 5 bases and J 7 bases, with 6 bases left between them. The CDR3 length is 12 residues. Germline values: CDR1 MDHEN, CDR2 SYDVKM. CDR3 sequence reads: CASSLQNSPLHF. The DNA for the CDR3 is TGTGCCAGCAGTCTTCAGAATTCACCCCTCCACTTT. The full variable domain, in which reference TRBV28 and TRBJ1-6 provide the parts outside the CDR3, is DVKVTQSSRYLVKRTGEKVFLECVQDMDHENMFWYRQDPGLGLRLIYFSYDVKMKEKGDIPEGYSVSREKKERFSLILESASTNQTSMYLCASSLQNSPLHFGNGTRLTVT.

J is TRBJ2-1 and V is TRBV7-6; 10 nucleotides match TRBD2. Trimming at V came to 1 base and at J to 2 bases, leaving 11 bases not matched to a gene. This CDR3 has 19 residues. CDR1 and CDR2 (germline): SGHVS, FNYEAQ. CDR3 protein: CASSLEGAGGFLAYNEQFF. The CDR3 nucleotides are TGTGCCAGCAGCTTAGAGGGAGCGGGGGGGTTCTTGGCCTACAATGAGCAGTTCTTC. Variable domain in full (rest from reference TRBV7-6 and TRBJ2-1): GAGVSQSPRYKVTKRGQDVALRCDPISGHVSLYWYRQALGQGPEFLTYFNYEAQQDKSGLPNDRFSAERPEGSISTLTIQRTEQRDSAMYRCASSLEGAGGFLAYNEQFFGPGTRLTVL.

The J gene is TRBJ2-7, the V gene TRBV19; D might be TRBD2 (5 bases). The CDR3 runs to 15 residues. With 4 bases removed from V and 1 base from J, the gap between germline ends came to 14 bases. The germline CDR1 and CDR2 sequences are LNHDA and SQIVND (reference sequence). The DNA of the CDR3 is TGTGCCAGTAGTAGTGAAGGAGGAGGTTCCTACGAGCAGTACTTC. Its protein product is CASSSEGGGSYEQYF.